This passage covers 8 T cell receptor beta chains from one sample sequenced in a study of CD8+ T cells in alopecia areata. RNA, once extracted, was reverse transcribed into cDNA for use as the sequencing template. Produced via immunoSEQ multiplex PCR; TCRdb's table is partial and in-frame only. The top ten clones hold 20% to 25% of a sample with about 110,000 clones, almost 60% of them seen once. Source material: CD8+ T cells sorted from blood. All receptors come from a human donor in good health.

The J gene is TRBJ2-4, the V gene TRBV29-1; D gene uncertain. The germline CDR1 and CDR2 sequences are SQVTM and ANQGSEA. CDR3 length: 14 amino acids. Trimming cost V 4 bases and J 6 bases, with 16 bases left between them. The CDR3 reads CSVVLRARGNIQYF. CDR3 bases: TGCAGCGTTGTCCTTCGGGCCCGAGGAAACATTCAGTACTTC. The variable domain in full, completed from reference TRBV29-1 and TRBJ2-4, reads SAVISQKPSRDICQRGTSLTIQCQVDSQVTMMFWYRQQPGQSLTLIATANQGSEATYESGFVIDKFPISRPNLTFSTLTVSNMSPEDSSIYLCSVVLRARGNIQYFGAGTRLSVL.

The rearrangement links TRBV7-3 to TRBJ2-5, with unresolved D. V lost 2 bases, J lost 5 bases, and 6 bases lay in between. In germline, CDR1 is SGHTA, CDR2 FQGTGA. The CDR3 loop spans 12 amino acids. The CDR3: CASSLALETQYF. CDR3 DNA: TGTGCCAGCAGCTTAGCTTTGGAGACCCAGTACTTC. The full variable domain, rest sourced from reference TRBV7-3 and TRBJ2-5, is GAGVSQTPSNKVTEKGKYVELRCDPISGHTALYWYRQSLGQGPEFLIYFQGTGAADDSGLPNDRFFAVRPEGSVSTLKIQRTERGDSAVYLCASSLALETQYFGPGTRLLVL.

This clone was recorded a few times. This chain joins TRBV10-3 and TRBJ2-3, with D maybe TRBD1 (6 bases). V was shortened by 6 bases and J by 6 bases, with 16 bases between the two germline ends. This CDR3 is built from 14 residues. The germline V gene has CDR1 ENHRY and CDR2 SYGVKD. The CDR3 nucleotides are TGTGCCATCAGCGGTCCAGGGGCCGGTGATACGCAGTATTTT. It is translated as CAISGPGAGDTQYF.

CDR3 loop: CASSLDGGGVTYNEQFF. Written as DNA, the CDR3 is TGTGCCAGCAGCTTAGACGGGGGCGGGGTCACCTACAATGAGCAGTTCTTC. The J gene is TRBJ2-1, the V gene TRBV13; D tentatively fits TRBD1 or TRBD2 (6 bases each). Deletions cut 1 base from V and 2 bases from J, with 15 bases between. CDR1 and CDR2 from the germline V gene are PRHDT and FYEKMQ (reference sequence). The CDR3 contains 17 residues.

In DNA form, the CDR3 reads TGTGCCTGCCCGAGGGGCAGAGACTATGGCTACACCTTC. Translated, it gives CACPRGRDYGYTF. This rearrangement joins TRBV30 to TRBJ1-2; tentatively, D is TRBD1 (5 bases). The CDR3 runs 13 residues. Trimming stripped 6 bases from V and 3 bases from J, with 14 bases between. Germline V gene lookup returns CDR1 GTSNPN and CDR2 SVGIG (reference sequence). The complete variable domain, with remaining parts taken from reference TRBV30 and TRBJ1-2, reads SQTIHQWPATLVQPVGSPLSLECTVEGTSNPNLYWYRQAAGRGLQLLFYSVGIGQISSEVPQNLSASRPQDRQFILSSKKLLLSDSGFYLCACPRGRDYGYTFGSGTRLTVV.

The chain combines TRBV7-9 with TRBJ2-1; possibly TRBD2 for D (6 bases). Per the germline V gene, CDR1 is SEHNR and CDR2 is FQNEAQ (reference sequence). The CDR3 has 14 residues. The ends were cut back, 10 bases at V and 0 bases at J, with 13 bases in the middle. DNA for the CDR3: TGTGCCAACGAGGGACTCCTCTCCTACAATGAGCAGTTCTTC. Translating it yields CANEGLLSYNEQFF.

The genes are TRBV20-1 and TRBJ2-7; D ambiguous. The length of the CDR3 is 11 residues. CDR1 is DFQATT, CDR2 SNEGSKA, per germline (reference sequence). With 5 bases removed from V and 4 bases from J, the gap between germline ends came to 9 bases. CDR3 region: CSARAEYEQYF. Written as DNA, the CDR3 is TGCAGTGCTCGGGCAGAATACGAGCAGTACTTC.

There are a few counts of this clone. The DNA for the CDR3 is TGTGCCAGCAGCCCCGGCGGGGTCAGGGATACGCAGTATTTT. The encoded protein is CASSPGGVRDTQYF. The rearrangement links TRBV7-9 to TRBJ2-3; tentatively, D is TRBD2 (6 bases). Germline V lookup: CDR1 SEHNR, CDR2 FQNEAQ (reference sequence). Trimming removed 5 bases at V and 6 bases at J, with 15 bases between. The CDR3 loop spans 14 amino acids.